A single sample gave rise to the 9 T cell receptor beta chains below, sequenced in a study of cytomegalovirus exposure and HLA in healthy donors. Vbeta (60) and Jbeta (13) primers were used in the PCR. Using immunoSEQ multiplex PCR, the repertoire was profiled, and TCRdb retains in-frame clones only, with some absent. The table has about 160,000 clones, 80% seen once; the top ten hold about 1.3%. The material sequenced was PBMCs. All receptors derive from a woman aged 50 to 65 in good health and CMV-seronegative.

The rearrangement joins TRBV19 to TRBJ1-2; 7 bases are shared with TRBD1. V shed 5 bases, J shed 2 bases, and the junction held 8 bases outside the gene matches. This CDR3 has 15 residues. In germline, CDR1 is LNHDA, CDR2 SQIVND (reference sequence). The CDR3 region has the DNA TGTGCCAGTAGTGTTCACAGGGGACCAAACTATGGCTACACCTTC. This sequence encodes CASSVHRGPNYGYTF.

This clone is a singleton in its sample. The chain uses TRBV27 and TRBJ1-2, with a tentative D call TRBD1 (5 bases). The CDR3 totals 13 residues. Trimming removed 0 bases from V and 7 bases from J, with 9 bases in between. Germline assignment: CDR1 MNHEY and CDR2 SMNVEV (reference sequence). In DNA form, the CDR3 reads TGTGCCAGCAGTTTATCCCCGGGGGGTGGCTACACCTTC. Residues: CASSLSPGGGYTF.

This clone was found once. The J gene is TRBJ1-2, the V gene TRBV6-1, with D perhaps TRBD1 (5 bases). The CDR3 loop spans 19 amino acids. Germline V gene data show CDR1 as MNHNS and CDR2 as SASEGT. V gave up 0 bases and J gave up 0 bases, with 20 bases separating them. CDR3 sequence reads: CASSEAHAFETDPNYGYTF. The CDR3 coding sequence is TGTGCCAGCAGTGAAGCGCATGCGTTCGAGACAGACCCTAACTATGGCTACACCTTC.

The CDR3 nucleotides read TGTGCCAGCTCACCTCAGAGGCGCCAGACCCTAATAGAGCAGTTCTTC. Residues: CASSPQRRQTLIEQFF. The genes are TRBV18 and TRBJ2-1; D is unclear. Between the trimmed V and J ends, which lost 3 bases and 10 bases, there was a span of 22 bases. The length of the CDR3 is 16 residues. Germline values: CDR1 KGHSH, CDR2 LQKENI.

This clone was observed a handful of times. The CDR3 region is CASRESPVENTEAFF. CDR3 DNA: TGTGCCAGCAGGGAGAGCCCGGTCGAAAACACTGAAGCTTTCTTT. The chain carries TRBV9 and TRBJ1-1, with D uncertain. Germline assignment: CDR1 SGDLS and CDR2 YYNGEE. Trimming removed 5 bases from V and 2 bases from J, with 16 bases in between. This CDR3 is 15 amino acids long.

This rearrangement joins TRBV19 to TRBJ2-2; D remains unclear. The CDR3 spans 15 residues. The V gene lost 6 bases and the J gene lost 3 bases, with 14 bases spanning the gap. Germline-derived CDR1 and CDR2 are LNHDA and SQIVND (reference sequence). The CDR3 protein is CASRSGWADTGELFF. CDR3 nucleotide sequence: TGTGCCAGTAGATCTGGGTGGGCCGACACCGGGGAGCTGTTTTTT. The variable domain in full, with the rest retrieved from reference TRBV19 and TRBJ2-2, is DGGITQSPKYLFRKEGQNVTLSCEQNLNHDAMYWYRQDPGQGLRLIYYSQIVNDFQKGDIAEGYSVSREKKESFPLTVTSAQKNPTAFYLCASRSGWADTGELFFGEGSRLTVL.

J is TRBJ2-3 and V is TRBV11-2, with 9 bases matching TRBD1. V was pared by 1 base and J by 1 base, with 0 bases of the junction left unmatched. The CDR3 totals 15 residues. CDR1 and CDR2 (germline): SGHAT, FQNNGV. The DNA for the CDR3 is TGTGCCAGCAGCTTAGGGGACAGGGGCACAGATACGCAGTATTTT. It encodes CASSLGDRGTDTQYF. Together with reference TRBV11-2 and TRBJ2-3, the CDR3 gives the full variable domain: EAGVAQSPRYKIIEKRQSVAFWCNPISGHATLYWYQQILGQGPKLLIQFQNNGVVDDSQLPKDRFSAERLKGVDSTLKIQPAKLEDSAVYLCASSLGDRGTDTQYFGPGTRLTVL.

The gene calls are TRBV4-3 and TRBJ2-7; D is unclear. The CDR3 has 14 residues. Germline CDR1 reads LGHNA; CDR2 reads YSLEER. Between the trimmed V and J ends, which lost 3 bases and 3 bases, there was a span of 12 bases. In DNA, the CDR3 is TGCGCCAGCAGCCATGGGCAGCAGAACTACGAGCAGTACTTC. It is translated as CASSHGQQNYEQYF.

The chain combines TRBV5-4 with TRBJ2-5, with 16 positions matching TRBD2. From germline, CDR1 is SGHNT and CDR2 YYREEE (reference sequence). This CDR3 spans 19 amino acids. V gave up 6 bases and J gave up 0 bases; unmatched junction bases: 11. The CDR3 spells CASTRGTSGRERNQETQYF. The CDR3 region has the DNA TGTGCCAGCACCCGGGGGACTAGCGGGAGGGAGCGGAACCAAGAGACCCAGTACTTC.